Each of the 8 T cell receptor beta chains below was sequenced from the same sample in a study of blood T cell repertoires in COVID-19. Measured with immunoSEQ multiplex PCR; TCRdb has only the in-frame clones, and not every one. The sample shows over 100,000 clones, about four fifths of them seen only once. Sequencing was done on a sample of peripheral blood. Every receptor here comes from a woman between 70 and 85 years old with acute or convalescent COVID-19.

This clone was detected once. This chain joins TRBV2 and TRBJ1-1, with a weak D call TRBD1 (5 bases). The germline CDR1 and CDR2 sequences are SNHLY and FYNNEI. The V end lost 3 bases, the J end lost 10 bases, and 12 bases lay between the germline ends. The CDR3 has 12 residues. CDR3 nucleotide sequence: TGTGCCAGCAGTGATGGGGGGTTTCGAGCTTTCTTT. Translation gives CASSDGGFRAFF.

Only a few counts were recorded for this clone. The chain recombines TRBV7-8 with TRBJ2-7; TRBD2 is a possible D gene (6 bases). Per germline, CDR1 SGHVS and CDR2 FQNEAQ. CDR3 length: 14 amino acids. V lost 0 bases and J lost 3, with 9 bases in between. This CDR3 is CASSLALGGYEQYV. DNA of the CDR3: TGTGCCAGCAGCTTAGCGCTGGGGGGCTACGAGCAGTACGTC.

The chain recombines TRBV11-3 with TRBJ2-2; possible D gene TRBD2, 5 bases. Trimming shortened V by 0 bases and J by 1 base, and 9 bases separated the two germline ends. The CDR3 extends over 16 amino acids. Looked up from germline, CDR1 is SGHNT and CDR2 is YENEEA. CDR3 protein: CASSLESGKNTGELFF. CDR3 in DNA: TGTGCCAGCAGCTTAGAATCCGGGAAGAACACCGGGGAGCTGTTTTTT. The full variable domain, with the rest looked up from reference TRBV11-3 and TRBJ2-2, is EAGVVQSPRYKIIEKKQPVAFWCNPISGHNTLYWYLQNLGQGPELLIRYENEEAVDDSQLPKDRFSAERLKGVDSTLKIQPAELGDSAVYLCASSLESGKNTGELFFGEGSRLTVL.

The chain has TRBV24-1 and TRBJ2-3; 7 positions match TRBD1. From germline, CDR1 is KGHDR and CDR2 SFDVKD. The CDR3 covers 14 residues. Trimming at V came to 5 bases and at J to 3 bases, leaving 4 bases not matched to a gene. DNA for the CDR3: TGTGCCACCAGTGCAACAGGGGAGACAGATACGCAGTATTTT. Translation: CATSATGETDTQYF.

As to this clone: Additional DNA sequences in this sample encode the identical CDR3. The genes are TRBV19 and TRBJ2-2; 9 bases line up with TRBD2. V was pared by 6 bases and J by 7 bases, with 9 bases of the junction left unmatched. The CDR3 has 15 amino acids. Germline values: CDR1 LNHDA, CDR2 SQIVND (reference sequence). The DNA for the CDR3 is TGTGCCAGTAGGGCGCGGGGGGGGCGTATCGGGGAGCTGTTTTTT. Amino acids: CASRARGGRIGELFF.

This clone was seen a handful of times. The J gene is TRBJ1-2, the V gene TRBV14, with D unresolved. The CDR3 length is 14 residues. Germline V gives CDR1 SGHDN, CDR2 FVKESK. V was trimmed by 1 base and J by 2 bases, leaving 8 bases between them. Here the CDR3 reads CASSQASKNYGYTF. The CDR3 DNA sequence: TGTGCCAGCAGCCAAGCTAGTAAGAACTATGGCTACACCTTC.

V is TRBV7-8 and J is TRBJ2-1, with D possibly being TRBD2 (5 bases). CDR3 length: 15 residues. The germline gives CDR1 SGHVS, CDR2 FQNEAQ. With 1 base removed from V and 6 bases from J, the gap between germline ends came to 13 bases. CDR3 nucleotides: TGTGCCAGCAGCTTAGGGTTGTCTAGCAGCAATGAGCAGTTCTTC. Amino acid sequence: CASSLGLSSSNEQFF.

The chain carries TRBV5-1 and TRBJ1-5; TRBD1 matches 9 bases. The CDR3 covers 15 residues. V dropped 4 bases and J dropped 5; count of bases not matched to a gene: 7. Germline lookup yields CDR1 SGHRS and CDR2 YFSETQ. CDR3 DNA: TGCGCCAGCAGCCCCACGGGACAGGGCGATCAGCCCCAGCATTTT. Encoded protein: CASSPTGQGDQPQHF. Complete variable domain (other parts from reference TRBV5-1 and TRBJ1-5): KAGVTQTPRYLIKTRGQQVTLSCSPISGHRSVSWYQQTPGQGLQFLFEYFSETQRNKGNFPGRFSGRQFSNSRSEMNVSTLELGDSALYLCASSPTGQGDQPQHFGDGTRLSIL.